This TCR beta chain came from a study of chemoradiotherapy in HPV16-positive cancers. Whole-study context: Functional T-cell assays on a couple of HPV16-positive patients' cells defined candidate HPV-specific clones and common TCR motifs.

Samples were taken several times over chemoradiotherapy. Sequenced by immunoSEQ multiplex PCR; TCRdb stores in-frame clones only, minus some. The sample shows a few thousand clones, about four fifths of them seen only once. A note on this clone: Its antigen is as yet unknown.

This CDR3 comprises 13 residues. Trimming took 8 bases from V and 3 from J, leaving 14 bases between them. The germline V gene has CDR1 MNHNS and CDR2 SASEGT. Study-level findings and limits: In HPV16-positive patients, HPV-responsive T-cell expansion tracked better recurrence-free survival. Functional assays defining HPV-specific T cells used only a couple of HPV16-positive patients.

The sequence derives from a human donor with HPV-associated anogenital cancer. Sequences were derived from tumor tissue, sampled from a patient who underwent chemoradiotherapy. The chain has TRBV6-1 and TRBJ2-7, with D perhaps given as TRBD1 or TRBD2 (6 bases each). CDR3 DNA sequence: TGTGCCAGCTGGGGACACGGGGGCTACGAGCAGTACTTC. This sequence encodes CASWGHGGYEQYF.